This T cell receptor (beta chain) stems from a study of cytomegalovirus exposure and HLA in healthy donors. Study-level findings and limits: Solely CMV serostatus was available to characterize immune exposure.

PCR was performed using 60 Vbeta and 13 Jbeta primers. Clones were read by immunoSEQ multiplex PCR, and TCRdb kept only the in-frame ones, dropping some. The ten top clones account for under 2.5%, within a sample of about 130,000 clones. The CDR3 has 16 amino acids. J lost 4 bases, V lost 0 bases, and 5 bases had no gene match. Germline values: CDR1 SGHRS, CDR2 YFSETQ. As for this clone: Antigen: not known.

This receptor was obtained from a man aged 40-55 years in good health and CMV-seronegative. The sample comprised PBMCs. The chain combines TRBV5-1 with TRBJ2-1; 9 bases match TRBD2. In DNA form, the CDR3 reads TGCGCCAGCAGCTTGGGACTAGCGGCGTCATACAATGAGCAGTTCTTC. This translates into CASSLGLAASYNEQFF.